Below, one T cell receptor (beta chain) is given with its context. Its antigen is unidentified. Here immunoSEQ multiplex PCR was the method, and the copy in TCRdb shows in-frame clones only, minus some. The sample records about 47,000 clones, about 84% being singletons. The V gene end was trimmed by 7 bases and the J gene end by 7 bases; junction bases not matched to a gene: 9. The CDR3 consists of 14 residues. Looked up from germline, CDR1 is SGHRS and CDR2 is YFSETQ. The sample originates from a study of PD-L1 blockade in urothelial cancer. Looking at the study overall: Prior chemotherapy regimens per patient numbered 0 to 3. The researchers analyzed blood 3 weeks (second dose) and 6 weeks after treatment start. Findings and caveats of the study: Having blood TCR clonality under the median before treatment predicted better survival.

The time point was: pretreatment peripheral blood. Samples spanned pretreatment and treatment, with 1 to 8 time points per patient. This rearrangement joins TRBV5-1 to TRBJ2-1; the match to TRBD1 covers 9 bases. The sequence came from a man aged 55 to 69 with urothelial cancer. This specimen consisted of PBMCs, obtained around atezolizumab (anti-PD-L1) treatment. CDR3 in amino acids: CASGEQGAGNEQFF. As DNA, the CDR3 is TGCGCCAGCGGAGAACAGGGGGCTGGGAATGAGCAGTTCTTC.